This T cell receptor beta chain was identified in a study of persistence of HIV-infected CD4 T cells. About the study: The sample holds CD4+ T cells responsive to CMV or HIV-1 Gag. Points from the study as a whole: Antigen-responding cells were enriched for degenerate expanded CDR3beta sequences.

Stimulation used 10 ug/mL lysate from CMV-infected fibroblasts. CD40L/CD69 double-negative CD45RO-high memory CD4+ T cells were collected. These HIV-1-infected adults initiated suppressive ART in chronic infection. An approximately 17-hour stimulation of CD8-depleted PBMCs used anti-CD28/CD49d costimulation, CD40-blocking antibody and enfuvirtide. Per germline, CDR1 KGHSH and CDR2 LQKENI. The CDR3 loop spans 14 amino acids. V shed 5 bases and J shed 3 bases, with 13 bases lying between them. This was the immunoSEQ version 4 assay in survey mode. Assay: immunoSEQ multiplex PCR; the TCRdb copy retains only in-frame clones and omits some. The sample lists some 41,000 clones, more than 70% occurring once. This clone appeared a few times. No antigen is known for it.

Specimen: CD4+ T cells sorted from PBMCs after roughly 18-hour stimulation, collected from a patient who received antiretroviral therapy. The origin of this receptor is an adult man with HIV who was CMV-seropositive. The J gene is TRBJ1-1, the V gene TRBV18; TRBD1 is a possible D gene (5 bases). The CDR3 DNA sequence: TGTGCCAGCTCATCCAGGATACAGGACACTGAAGCTTTCTTT. Its protein product is CASSSRIQDTEAFF. Full variable domain (remainder filled in from reference TRBV18 and TRBJ1-1): NAGVMQNPRHLVRRRGQEARLRCSPMKGHSHVYWYRQLPEEGLKFMVYLQKENIIDESGMPKERFSAEFPKEGPSILRIQQVVRGDSAAYFCASSSRIQDTEAFFGQGTRLTVV.